One and the same sample provided the 30 T cell receptor beta chains below, sequenced in a study of blood T cell repertoires in COVID-19. Some clones are missing from TCRdb's copy, which holds only in-frame ones; the method was immunoSEQ multiplex PCR. This table holds fewer than 100,000 clones, 65% to 90% found once. The sequenced sample was peripheral blood. The receptors were sampled from a man aged 55 to 69 with acute or convalescent COVID-19.

The count of this clone is one. V usage is TRBV5-4 and J usage is TRBJ2-1; 10 bases fit TRBD2. The CDR3 is 13 residues long. Germline-derived CDR1 and CDR2 are SGHNT and YYREEE (reference sequence). The V gene end was trimmed by 10 bases and the J gene end by 3 bases; junction bases not matched to a gene: 4. CDR3 coding DNA: TGTGCCTGGAAGCGGGGGGGCTACAATGAGCAGTTCTTC. This encodes CAWKRGGYNEQFF.

The V gene is TRBV10-3, the J gene TRBJ2-1; 8 positions match TRBD2. Germline assignment: CDR1 ENHRY and CDR2 SYGVKD. The length of the CDR3 is 17 residues. V trimming: 0 bases; J trimming: 1 base; junction bases outside the gene matches: 5. The CDR3 reads CAISESRGGPSYNEQFF. The CDR3 nucleotides read TGTGCCATCAGTGAGTCACGGGGGGGCCCTTCCTACAATGAGCAGTTCTTC.

The rearrangement joins TRBV7-3 to TRBJ1-1; 9 bases map to TRBD1. The germline V gene encodes CDR1 SGHTA and CDR2 FQGTGA. V lost 2 bases and J lost 6; bases outside the gene matches: 7. This CDR3 comprises 15 residues. The CDR3 loop reads CASSLDGTGYSEAFF. DNA of the CDR3: TGTGCCAGCAGCTTAGATGGGACAGGGTATTCTGAAGCTTTCTTT. The full variable domain, rest sourced from reference TRBV7-3 and TRBJ1-1, is GAGVSQTPSNKVTEKGKYVELRCDPISGHTALYWYRQSLGQGPEFLIYFQGTGAADDSGLPNDRFFAVRPEGSVSTLKIQRTERGDSAVYLCASSLDGTGYSEAFFGQGTRLTVV.

The chain couples TRBV4-1 to TRBJ1-2; the D is unclear. Trimming cost V 1 base and J 2 bases, with 11 bases left between them. CDR3 length: 15 amino acids. CDR1 is MGHRA, CDR2 YSYEKL, per germline. The CDR3 sequence is CASSQVGRRNYGYTF. CDR3 nucleotides: TGCGCCAGCAGCCAAGTGGGCAGGAGGAACTATGGCTACACCTTC.

To note about this clone: One end of the junction does not line up with germline, which may come from a read error. The chain uses TRBV7-7 and TRBJ2-1; 10 positions match TRBD2. The CDR3 is 15 residues long. The germline gives CDR1 SSHAT, CDR2 FNYEAQ (reference sequence). The CDR3 bases are TGTGCCAGCAGCCTAGCGGGAGCCCACTACAATGAGCAGTTCTTC. Its protein is CASSLAGAHYNEQFF.

The CDR3 region is CASRPGAINSPLHF. In DNA, the CDR3 is TGTGCCAGCAGGCCAGGGGCCATTAATTCACCCCTCCACTTT. The chain joins TRBV6-5 to TRBJ1-6; maybe TRBD1 (6 bases). V lost 6 bases, J lost 6 bases, and 12 bases lay in between. CDR3 size: 14 residues. Germline V gene data show CDR1 as MNHEY and CDR2 as SVGAGI.

This chain uses TRBV27 with TRBJ2-5; 15 nucleotides match TRBD2. CDR1 and CDR2 (germline): MNHEY, SMNVEV (reference sequence). The J segment lost 5 bases and the V segment lost 5 bases, leaving 12 bases of the junction unmatched. The CDR3 sequence is 18 residues long. CDR3 DNA sequence: TGTGCCAGCAGTCGGACTAGCGGGAGGGCCAAGATATGGGAGACCCAGTACTTC. Protein sequence: CASSRTSGRAKIWETQYF.

The chain joins TRBV11-1 to TRBJ2-7; D is perhaps TRBD1 (5 bases). Per germline, CDR1 SGHAT and CDR2 FQDESV (reference sequence). The V end lost 7 bases, the J end lost 0 bases, and 10 bases lay between the germline ends. The CDR3 loop spans 13 amino acids. The CDR3 nucleotides are TGTGCCAGCACCCGACAGAGCTCCTACGAGCAGTACTTC. Amino acid sequence: CASTRQSSYEQYF.

This chain connects TRBV18 to TRBJ2-5, with 10 bases matching TRBD1. After removal of 5 bases from V and 3 bases from J, the junction contained 3 bases not matched to a gene. CDR3 size: 14 residues. Germline V gene data show CDR1 as KGHSH and CDR2 as LQKENI. CDR3 nucleotides: TGTGCCAGCTCAAGAGGGACAGGGGAAGAGACCCAGTACTTC. Residues: CASSRGTGEETQYF. The full variable domain, its missing parts supplied by reference TRBV18 and TRBJ2-5, is NAGVMQNPRHLVRRRGQEARLRCSPMKGHSHVYWYRQLPEEGLKFMVYLQKENIIDESGMPKERFSAEFPKEGPSILRIQQVVRGDSAAYFCASSRGTGEETQYFGPGTRLLVL.

The chain is built from TRBV6-5 and TRBJ2-1, with TRBD2 matching 7 bases. CDR3 length: 13 amino acids. Germline lookup yields CDR1 MNHEY and CDR2 SVGAGI. J gave up 5 bases and V 6 bases, and 4 bases lay outside the gene matches. The chain's CDR3 is CASSRDYHNEQFF. Here the CDR3 DNA reads TGTGCCAGCAGCCGGGACTACCACAATGAGCAGTTCTTC.

This rearrangement joins TRBV5-1 to TRBJ2-2, with a tentative D call TRBD2 (7 bases). Trimming removed 4 bases from V and 3 bases from J, with 22 bases in between. The CDR3 extends over 18 amino acids. Germline CDR1 reads SGHRS; CDR2 reads YFSETQ. CDR3 sequence (DNA): TGCGCCAGCAGCCGAAACTTAGGGGGAGGGCCGGACACCGGGGAGCTGTTTTTT. Protein product: CASSRNLGGGPDTGELFF.

The chain combines TRBV7-2 with TRBJ1-1; D call uncertain. V was clipped by 4 bases and J by 2 bases, with 8 bases between them. The CDR3 covers 13 residues. Germline V gene sequence: CDR1 SGHTA, CDR2 FQGNSA. For the CDR3, the DNA is TGTGCCAGCAGCTCTACTTTTAACACTGAAGCTTTCTTT. Its translation is CASSSTFNTEAFF.

The chain has TRBV6-2 or TRBV6-3 and TRBJ1-2, with 7 bases that match TRBD1. Germline assignment: CDR1 MNHEY and CDR2 SVGEGT. The CDR3 covers 14 residues. The junction had 7 bases not matched to a gene; V was cut back by 5 bases and J by 4 bases. CDR3 loop: CASSRQGAIYGYTF. CDR3 in DNA: TGTGCCAGCAGTCGACAGGGTGCGATCTATGGCTACACCTTC.

The chain uses TRBV19 and TRBJ2-5; D ambiguous. Trimming took 6 bases from V and 5 from J, leaving 13 bases between them. Germline V gene sequence: CDR1 LNHDA, CDR2 SQIVND (reference sequence). The CDR3 contains 13 residues. The CDR3 sequence is CASRANVFETQYF. CDR3 sequence (DNA): TGTGCCAGTAGAGCTAACGTATTCGAGACCCAGTACTTC.

The rearrangement links TRBV18 to TRBJ1-1; TRBD1 is a possible D gene (6 bases). Trimming removed 4 bases from V and 5 bases from J, with 14 bases in between. In germline, CDR1 is KGHSH, CDR2 LQKENI. This CDR3 is 14 amino acids long. The CDR3 sequence: CASSRTEKATEAFF. CDR3 in DNA: TGTGCCAGCTCACGGACAGAAAAGGCGACTGAAGCTTTCTTT.

The chain carries TRBV11-2 and TRBJ1-1; unclear D gene. V was shortened by 1 base and J by 6 bases, with 6 bases between the two germline ends. The CDR3 is made up of 12 amino acids. In germline, CDR1 is SGHAT, CDR2 FQNNGV. The DNA for the CDR3 is TGTGCCAGCAGCTTAGCGTTTGCTGAAGCTTTCTTT. Residues: CASSLAFAEAFF. The complete variable domain, with remaining parts taken from reference TRBV11-2 and TRBJ1-1, reads EAGVAQSPRYKIIEKRQSVAFWCNPISGHATLYWYQQILGQGPKLLIQFQNNGVVDDSQLPKDRFSAERLKGVDSTLKIQPAKLEDSAVYLCASSLAFAEAFFGQGTRLTVV.

The J gene is TRBJ2-1, the V gene TRBV7-9, with 10 bases that match TRBD2. Germline assignment: CDR1 SEHNR and CDR2 FQNEAQ (reference sequence). The CDR3 is made up of 15 amino acids. V lost 4 bases and J lost 9; bases outside the gene matches: 9. This chain's CDR3 is CASSSSGRARFEQFF. The CDR3 DNA is TGTGCCAGCAGCTCCAGCGGGAGGGCCCGGTTTGAGCAGTTCTTC. Looking up the rest from reference TRBV7-9 and TRBJ2-1 gives the full variable domain: DTGVSQNPRHKITKRGQNVTFRCDPISEHNRLYWYRQTLGQGPEFLTYFQNEAQLEKSRLLSDRFSAERPKGSFSTLEIQRTEQGDSAMYLCASSSSGRARFEQFFGPGTRLTVL.

V is TRBV6-1 and J is TRBJ1-2, with 7 positions matching TRBD1. The CDR3 loop spans 14 amino acids. Germline loops: CDR1 MNHNS, CDR2 SASEGT. Losses at the gene ends were 3 bases for V and 4 bases for J; bases not matched to a gene: 5. CDR3 DNA sequence: TGTGCCAGCAGTGACCACAGGGGAGGCTATGGCTACACCTTC. Protein: CASSDHRGGYGYTF.

In nucleotides, the CDR3 is TGCGCCAGCAGCCTTCTAGCGTACCAAGAGACCCAGTACTTC. As protein: CASSLLAYQETQYF. The V and J genes are TRBV5-1 and TRBJ2-5; tentatively, D is TRBD2 (6 bases). The CDR3 length is 14 residues. Trimming took 4 bases from V and 0 from J, leaving 10 bases between them. Germline CDR1 SGHRS, CDR2 YFSETQ.

V and J are TRBV5-4 and TRBJ2-7; D perhaps matches TRBD2 (5 bases). The CDR3 contains 14 residues. Germline lookup yields CDR1 SGHNT and CDR2 YYREEE (reference sequence). V was trimmed by 0 bases and J by 2 bases, leaving 9 bases between them. CDR3 in DNA: TGTGCCAGCAGCTTGGGAGGGCCGACCTACGAGCAGTACTTC. Translating gives CASSLGGPTYEQYF.

The chain carries TRBV2 and TRBJ1-2; weak D call: TRBD1 (6 bases). V gave up 3 bases and J gave up 7 bases, with 18 bases separating them. Germline CDR1 reads SNHLY; CDR2 reads FYNNEI. The length of the CDR3 is 15 residues. For the CDR3, the DNA is TGTGCCAGCAGTGATTCAACGGCAGGGGTAGGTGGCTACACCTTC. This gives the protein CASSDSTAGVGGYTF.

As DNA, the CDR3 is TGCAGTGCTATTAGCGGAGAGCAGTTCTTC. Translating it yields CSAISGEQFF. This chain uses TRBV20-1 with TRBJ2-1; D perhaps matches TRBD2 (6 bases). Germline V gene lookup returns CDR1 DFQATT and CDR2 SNEGSKA (reference sequence). Trimming took off 4 bases at V and 10 bases at J, with 8 bases between the two ends. CDR3 size: 10 residues.

The chain links TRBV3-1 (or the pseudogene TRBV3-2) to TRBJ2-2; D gene unclear. Germline V CDR1 and CDR2: LGHDT, YNNKEL (reference sequence). Trimming stripped 5 bases from V and 5 bases from J, with 6 bases between. This CDR3 is 12 amino acids long. CDR3 nucleotide sequence: TGTGCCAGCAGCTTTTCAACCGGGGAGCTGTTTTTT. This gives the protein CASSFSTGELFF.

The chain employs TRBV3-1 (or the pseudogene TRBV3-2) and TRBJ2-7; TRBD1 is a possible D gene (5 bases). This CDR3 is built from 16 residues. The V gene lost 3 bases and the J gene lost 4 bases, with 19 bases spanning the gap. Germline V gives CDR1 LGHDT, CDR2 YNNKEL (reference sequence). The CDR3 coding sequence is TGTGCCAGCAGCCACACGATGGAAAGGAACAGGTACGAGCAGTACTTC. Its translation is CASSHTMERNRYEQYF.

This clone has a handful of counts. V gene TRBV19 combines with J gene TRBJ2-7; D is possibly TRBD2 (7 bases). V was pared by 3 bases and J by 2 bases, with 14 bases between. The CDR3 has 15 amino acids. CDR1 LNHDA and CDR2 SQIVND come from the germline V gene (reference sequence). CDR3 DNA: TGTGCCAGTAGTATCCGGAGGGGGGGGGCCTACGAGCAGTACTTC. Protein sequence: CASSIRRGGAYEQYF.

This clone has a handful of counts. The chain is built from TRBV5-4 and TRBJ2-5; D possibly corresponds to TRBD2 (6 bases). The CDR3 extends over 16 amino acids. Germline assignment: CDR1 SGHNT and CDR2 YYREEE (reference sequence). Between the trimmed V and J ends, which lost 0 bases and 0 bases, there was a span of 12 bases. The CDR3 nucleotides are TGTGCCAGCAGCTTGGGGGTTTCGGGGGACCAAGAGACCCAGTACTTC. Translation gives CASSLGVSGDQETQYF.

This clone has ten or more counts. In the same sample, other DNA sequences code for this CDR3. The chain carries TRBV29-1 and TRBJ1-2; 8 bases are a match to TRBD1. CDR1 and CDR2 from the germline V gene are SQVTM and ANQGSEA. The V segment lost 4 bases and the J segment 8 bases; nucleotides outside the gene matches: 18. The CDR3 spans 16 residues. CDR3 sequence: CSVVPYRQGAGRGYTF. DNA for the CDR3: TGCAGCGTTGTTCCTTATCGTCAGGGGGCTGGTCGGGGCTACACCTTC.

The rearrangement joins TRBV2 to TRBJ2-7; 13 nucleotides match TRBD2. Trimming cost V 7 bases and J 6 bases; bases outside gene matches: 6. The CDR3 sequence is 14 residues long. Germline V gives CDR1 SNHLY, CDR2 FYNNEI. The CDR3 bases are TGTGCCAGCACCACTAGCGGGGGGGTGAGCGAGCAGTACTTC. This sequence encodes CASTTSGGVSEQYF.

The chain recombines TRBV7-2 with TRBJ2-7; D might be TRBD1 (5 bases). From germline, CDR1 is SGHTA and CDR2 FQGNSA. V lost 5 bases, J lost 7 bases, and 12 bases lay in between. This CDR3 spans 12 amino acids. The CDR3: CASSAQRTEQYF. CDR3 nucleotides: TGTGCCAGCAGCGCCCAAAGGACAGAGCAGTACTTC.

V is TRBV5-1 and J is TRBJ2-3; perhaps TRBD2 as D (5 bases). Trimming removed 4 bases from V and 0 bases from J, with 12 bases in between. Germline CDR1 is SGHRS and CDR2 is YFSETQ. CDR3 size: 15 residues. The CDR3 spells CASSDGLTSTDTQYF. CDR3 coding DNA: TGCGCCAGCAGCGACGGACTGACTAGCACAGATACGCAGTATTTT.